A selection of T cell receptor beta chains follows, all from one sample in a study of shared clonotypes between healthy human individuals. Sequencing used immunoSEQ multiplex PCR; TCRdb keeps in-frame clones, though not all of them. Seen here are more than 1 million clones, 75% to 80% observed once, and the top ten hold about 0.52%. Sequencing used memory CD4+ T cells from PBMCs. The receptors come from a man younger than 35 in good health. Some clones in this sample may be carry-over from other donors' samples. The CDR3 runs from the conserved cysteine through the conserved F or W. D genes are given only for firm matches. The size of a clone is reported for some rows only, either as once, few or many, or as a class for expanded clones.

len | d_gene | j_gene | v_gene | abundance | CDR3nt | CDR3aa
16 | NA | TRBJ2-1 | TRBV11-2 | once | TGTGCCAGCAGTTCAAGTGGGGGACTGGGATCGAATGAGCAGTTCTTC | CASSSSGGLGSNEQFF
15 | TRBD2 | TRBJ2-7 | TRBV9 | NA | TGTGCCAGCAGCGTCGGGACTACCAGCTCCTACGAGCAGTACTTC | CASSVGTTSSYEQYF
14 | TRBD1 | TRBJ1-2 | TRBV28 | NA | TGTGCCAGCAGTTTAGTACAGGGGAACCATGGCTACACCTTC | CASSLVQGNHGYTF
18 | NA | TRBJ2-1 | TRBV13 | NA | TGTGCCAGCAGCTTATGGGGGTTACAGGGAAATTGGACCAATGAGCAGTTCTTC | CASSLWGLQGNWTNEQFF
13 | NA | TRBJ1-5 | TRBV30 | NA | TGTGCCTGGGGGGGTGATAGCAATCAGCCCCAGCATTTT | CAWGGDSNQPQHF
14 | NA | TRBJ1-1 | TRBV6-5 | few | TGTGCCAGCAGTCAACAGGGAGTAGGAACTGAAGCTTTCTTT | CASSQQGVGTEAFF
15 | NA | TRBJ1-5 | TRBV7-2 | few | TGTGCCAGCAGCTTTTACACCCGGGACAATCAGCCCCAGCATTTT | CASSFYTRDNQPQHF
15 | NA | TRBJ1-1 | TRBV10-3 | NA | TGTGCCATCAAGGTTCGAGACTCACCGAACACTGAAGCTTTCTTT | CAIKVRDSPNTEAFF
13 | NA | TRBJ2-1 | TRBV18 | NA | TGTGCCAGCTCACCAACGGCAGACAATGAGCAGTTCTTC | CASSPTADNEQFF
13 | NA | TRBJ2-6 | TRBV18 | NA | TGTGCCAGCACGGGCTCTGGGGCCAACGTCCTGACTTTC | CASTGSGANVLTF
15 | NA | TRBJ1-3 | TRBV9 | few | TGTGCCAGCAGCGTAGAGGCGAGCTCTGGAAACACCATATATTTT | CASSVEASSGNTIYF